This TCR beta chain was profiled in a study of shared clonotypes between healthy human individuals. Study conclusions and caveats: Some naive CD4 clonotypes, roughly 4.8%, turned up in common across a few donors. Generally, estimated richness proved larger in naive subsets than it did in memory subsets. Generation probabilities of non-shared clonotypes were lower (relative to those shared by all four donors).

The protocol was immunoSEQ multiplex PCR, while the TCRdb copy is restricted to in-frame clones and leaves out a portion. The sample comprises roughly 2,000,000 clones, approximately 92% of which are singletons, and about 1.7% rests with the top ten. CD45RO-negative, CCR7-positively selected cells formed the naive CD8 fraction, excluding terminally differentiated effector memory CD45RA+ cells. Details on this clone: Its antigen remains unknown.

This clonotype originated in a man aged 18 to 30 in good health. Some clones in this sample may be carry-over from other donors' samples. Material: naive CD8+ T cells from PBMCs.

This CDR3 is CASSFSSGRALSTDTQYF. In DNA form, the CDR3 reads TGTGCCAGCAGTTTCTCTAGCGGGAGGGCCCTTAGCACAGATACGCAGTATTTT. The chain has TRBV28 and TRBJ2-3; 12 positions match TRBD2. Germline V gene lookup returns CDR1 MDHEN and CDR2 SYDVKM. Trimming cost V 3 bases and J 0 bases; bases outside gene matches: 7. There are 18 residues in the CDR3.